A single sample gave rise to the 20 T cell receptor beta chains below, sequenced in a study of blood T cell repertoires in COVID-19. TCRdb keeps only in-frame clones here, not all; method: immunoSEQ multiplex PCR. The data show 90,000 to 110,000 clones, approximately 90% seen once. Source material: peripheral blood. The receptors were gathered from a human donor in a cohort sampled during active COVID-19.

The CDR3 loop is CSAEGARIQYF. The CDR3 bases are TGCAGTGCCGAGGGGGCGCGGATTCAGTACTTC. This rearrangement joins TRBV20-1 to TRBJ2-4, with 7 bases lining up with TRBD1. Germline CDR1 DFQATT, CDR2 SNEGSKA (reference sequence). J lost 10 bases, V lost 6 bases, and 6 bases had no gene match. CDR3 size: 11 residues.

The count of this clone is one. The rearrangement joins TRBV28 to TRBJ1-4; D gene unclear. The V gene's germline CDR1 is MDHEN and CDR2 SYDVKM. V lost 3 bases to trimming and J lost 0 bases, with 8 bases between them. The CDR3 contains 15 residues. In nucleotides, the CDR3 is TGTGCCAGCAGTTTGCGGTTGACAACTAATGAAAAACTGTTTTTT. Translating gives CASSLRLTTNEKLFF.

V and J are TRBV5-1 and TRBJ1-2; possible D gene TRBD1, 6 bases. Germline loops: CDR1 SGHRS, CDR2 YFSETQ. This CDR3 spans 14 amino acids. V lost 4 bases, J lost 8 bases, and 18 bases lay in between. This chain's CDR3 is CASSTTGRAGGYTF. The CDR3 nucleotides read TGCGCCAGCAGCACTACAGGGAGAGCAGGGGGCTACACCTTC.

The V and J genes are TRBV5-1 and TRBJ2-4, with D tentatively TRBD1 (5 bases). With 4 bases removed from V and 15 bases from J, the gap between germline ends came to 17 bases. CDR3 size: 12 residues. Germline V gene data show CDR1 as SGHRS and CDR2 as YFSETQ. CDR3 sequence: CASSPDQGYPYF. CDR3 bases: TGCGCCAGCAGCCCGGATCAGGGTTACCCGTACTTC. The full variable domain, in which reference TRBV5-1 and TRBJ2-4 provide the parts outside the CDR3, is KAGVTQTPRYLIKTRGQQVTLSCSPISGHRSVSWYQQTPGQGLQFLFEYFSETQRNKGNFPGRFSGRQFSNSRSEMNVSTLELGDSALYLCASSPDQGYPYFGAGTRLSVL.

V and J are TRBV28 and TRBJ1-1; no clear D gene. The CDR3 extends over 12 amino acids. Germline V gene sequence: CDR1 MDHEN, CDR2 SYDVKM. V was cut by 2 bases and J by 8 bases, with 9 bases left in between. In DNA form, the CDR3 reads TGTGCCAGCAGTTTAGACTTGAAAGAAGCTTTCTTT. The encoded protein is CASSLDLKEAFF.

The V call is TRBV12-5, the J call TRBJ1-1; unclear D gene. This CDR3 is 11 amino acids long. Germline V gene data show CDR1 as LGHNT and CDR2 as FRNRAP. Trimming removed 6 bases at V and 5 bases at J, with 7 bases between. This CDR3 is CASGNGTEAFF. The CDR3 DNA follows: TGTGCTAGTGGCAACGGGACTGAAGCTTTCTTT. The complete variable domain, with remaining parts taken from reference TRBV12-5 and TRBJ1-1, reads DARVTQTPRHKVTEMGQEVTMRCQPILGHNTVFWYRQTMMQGLELLAYFRNRAPLDDSGMPKDRFSAEMPDATLATLKIQPSEPRDSAVYFCASGNGTEAFFGQGTRLTVV.

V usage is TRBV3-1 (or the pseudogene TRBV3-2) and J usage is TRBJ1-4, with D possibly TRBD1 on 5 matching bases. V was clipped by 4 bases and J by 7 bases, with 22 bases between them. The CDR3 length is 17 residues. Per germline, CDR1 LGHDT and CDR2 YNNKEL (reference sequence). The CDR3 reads CASSLASGVRGGEKLFF. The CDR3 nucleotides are TGTGCCAGCAGCCTAGCGTCGGGGGTCAGAGGAGGTGAAAAACTGTTTTTT.

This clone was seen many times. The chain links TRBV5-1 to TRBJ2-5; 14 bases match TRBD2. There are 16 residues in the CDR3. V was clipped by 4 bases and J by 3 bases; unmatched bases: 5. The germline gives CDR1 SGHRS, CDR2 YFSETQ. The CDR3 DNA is TGCGCCAGCAGCCCGGGACTAGCGGGAGTTAAAGAGACCCAGTACTTC. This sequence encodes CASSPGLAGVKETQYF.

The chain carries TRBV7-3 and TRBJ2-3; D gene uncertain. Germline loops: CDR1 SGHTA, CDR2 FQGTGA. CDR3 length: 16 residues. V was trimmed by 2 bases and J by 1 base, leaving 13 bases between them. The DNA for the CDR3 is TGTGCCAGCAGCTTATCTGGCCCGGGTGGCACAGATACGCAGTATTTT. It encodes CASSLSGPGGTDTQYF.

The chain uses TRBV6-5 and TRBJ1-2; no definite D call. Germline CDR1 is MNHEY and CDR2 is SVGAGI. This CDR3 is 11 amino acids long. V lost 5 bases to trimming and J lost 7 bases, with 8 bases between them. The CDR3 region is CASSPGGGYTF. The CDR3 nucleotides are TGTGCCAGCAGTCCAGGTGGTGGCTACACCTTC.

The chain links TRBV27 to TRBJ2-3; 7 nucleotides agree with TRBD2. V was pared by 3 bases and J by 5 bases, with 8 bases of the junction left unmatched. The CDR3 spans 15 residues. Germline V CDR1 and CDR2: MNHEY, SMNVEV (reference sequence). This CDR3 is CASSLFAGVGDTQYF. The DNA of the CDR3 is TGTGCCAGCAGTTTGTTTGCGGGAGTCGGAGATACGCAGTATTTT.

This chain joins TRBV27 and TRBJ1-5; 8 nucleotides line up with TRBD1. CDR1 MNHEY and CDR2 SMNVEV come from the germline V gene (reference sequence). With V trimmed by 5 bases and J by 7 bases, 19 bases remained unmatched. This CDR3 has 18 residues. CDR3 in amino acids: CASSPFAGGEGMGQPQHF. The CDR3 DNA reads TGTGCCAGCAGTCCATTTGCAGGGGGCGAGGGTATGGGCCAGCCCCAGCATTTT.

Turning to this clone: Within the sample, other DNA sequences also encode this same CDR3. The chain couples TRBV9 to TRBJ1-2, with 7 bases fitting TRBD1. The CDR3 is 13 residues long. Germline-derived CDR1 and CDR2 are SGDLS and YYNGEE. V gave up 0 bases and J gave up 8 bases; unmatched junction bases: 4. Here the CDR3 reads CASSVEGAGGYTF. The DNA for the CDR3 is TGTGCCAGCAGCGTAGAGGGGGCAGGGGGCTACACCTTC.

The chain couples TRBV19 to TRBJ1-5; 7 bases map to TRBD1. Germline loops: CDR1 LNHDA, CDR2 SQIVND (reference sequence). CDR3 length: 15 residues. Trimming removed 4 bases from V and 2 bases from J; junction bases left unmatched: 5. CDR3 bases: TGTGCCAGTAGTAGGTCCGGACAGGGCAATCAGCCCCAGCATTTT. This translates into CASSRSGQGNQPQHF.

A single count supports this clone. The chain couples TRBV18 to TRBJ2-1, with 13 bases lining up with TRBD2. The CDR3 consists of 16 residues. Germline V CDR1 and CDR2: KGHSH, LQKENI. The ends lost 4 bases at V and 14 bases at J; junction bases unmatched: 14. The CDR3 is CASSRFGLAGAPGEFF. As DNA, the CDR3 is TGTGCCAGCTCACGATTCGGACTAGCGGGGGCTCCCGGGGAGTTCTTC.

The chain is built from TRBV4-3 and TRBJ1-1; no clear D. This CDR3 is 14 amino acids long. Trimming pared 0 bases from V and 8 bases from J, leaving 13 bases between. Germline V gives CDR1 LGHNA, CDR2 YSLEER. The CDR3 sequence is CASSQDRGLTEAFF. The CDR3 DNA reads TGCGCCAGCAGCCAAGATCGAGGGCTAACGGAAGCTTTCTTT.

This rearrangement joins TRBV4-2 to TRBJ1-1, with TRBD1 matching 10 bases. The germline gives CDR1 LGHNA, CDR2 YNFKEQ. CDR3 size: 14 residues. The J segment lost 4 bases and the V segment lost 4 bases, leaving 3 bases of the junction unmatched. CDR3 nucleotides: TGTGCCAGCAGCCTCGGACAGGGGGGCACTGAAGCTTTCTTT. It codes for CASSLGQGGTEAFF.

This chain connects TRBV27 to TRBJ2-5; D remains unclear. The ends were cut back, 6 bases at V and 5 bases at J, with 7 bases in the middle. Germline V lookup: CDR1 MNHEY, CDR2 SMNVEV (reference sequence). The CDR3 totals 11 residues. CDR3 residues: CASRAGETQYF. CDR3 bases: TGTGCCAGCAGGGCCGGGGAGACCCAGTACTTC.

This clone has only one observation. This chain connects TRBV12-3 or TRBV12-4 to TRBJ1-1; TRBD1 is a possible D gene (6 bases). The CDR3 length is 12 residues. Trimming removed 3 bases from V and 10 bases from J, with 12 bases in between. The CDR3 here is CASSFERQVAFF. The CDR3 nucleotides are TGTGCCAGCAGTTTCGAAAGACAGGTAGCTTTCTTT.

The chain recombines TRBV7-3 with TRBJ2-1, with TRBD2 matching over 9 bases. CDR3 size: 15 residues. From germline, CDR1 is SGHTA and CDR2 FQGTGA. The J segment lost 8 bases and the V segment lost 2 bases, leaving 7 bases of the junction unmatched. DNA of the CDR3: TGTGCCAGCAGCTTATTTATAGCGGGAGTAGATGAGCAGTTCTTC. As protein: CASSLFIAGVDEQFF.